Presented here are 20 T cell receptor beta chains from one specimen sequenced in a study of cytomegalovirus exposure and HLA in healthy donors. The PCR employed 60 Vbeta primers together with 13 Jbeta primers. Assay: immunoSEQ multiplex PCR; the TCRdb copy retains only in-frame clones and omits some. The sample lists about 160,000 clones, about 88% occurring once. Sequenced sample: PBMCs. The receptors stem from a man between 18 and 29 years old in good health and CMV-seropositive.

The chain is built from TRBV6-6 and TRBJ1-2, with unresolved D. Germline lookup yields CDR1 MNHNY and CDR2 SVGAGI (reference sequence). The length of the CDR3 is 13 residues. With 5 bases removed from V and 0 bases from J, the gap between germline ends came to 7 bases. CDR3 bases: TGTGCCAGCAGTCAATTCACTAACTATGGCTACACCTTC. This gives the protein CASSQFTNYGYTF.

The rearrangement links TRBV9 to TRBJ2-5, with 8 bases identical to TRBD2. V shed 1 base, J shed 5 bases, and the junction held 10 bases outside the gene matches. This CDR3 is built from 16 residues. In germline, CDR1 is SGDLS, CDR2 YYNGEE. Here the CDR3 reads CASSVRESGGTETQYF. The CDR3 nucleotides are TGTGCCAGCAGCGTAAGGGAGAGCGGGGGTACTGAGACCCAGTACTTC.

The DNA for the CDR3 is TGTGCCAGCAGTTACCGGACTATGGGCCTAGATACGCAGTATTTT. Protein sequence: CASSYRTMGLDTQYF. The chain has TRBV6-5 and TRBJ2-3; a weak D match, TRBD2 (6 bases). Germline CDR1 is MNHEY and CDR2 is SVGAGI. The CDR3 is made up of 15 amino acids. The germline V and J ends were trimmed by 2 bases and 5 bases, with 14 bases remaining between them.

The CDR3 DNA is TGCGCCAGCAGCTTCCGGGGGAGAGAGGATGAGCAGTTCTTC. It is translated as CASSFRGREDEQFF. This sequence joins TRBV5-1 and TRBJ2-1; a possible D gene is TRBD2 (6 bases). The CDR3 loop spans 14 amino acids. Germline-derived CDR1 and CDR2 are SGHRS and YFSETQ. V gave up 2 bases and J gave up 8 bases, with 14 bases separating them.

The chain links TRBV10-3 to TRBJ1-3, with TRBD1 matching 8 bases. From germline, CDR1 is ENHRY and CDR2 SYGVKD. The CDR3 totals 14 residues. V shed 3 bases, J shed 15 bases, and the junction held 13 bases outside the gene matches. The CDR3 DNA is TGTGCCATCAGTGACGGACAGGGAGGTCCCCGATCATATTTT. Translating gives CAISDGQGGPRSYF.

The chain joins TRBV5-1 to TRBJ2-2, with a tentative D call TRBD2 (6 bases). V gave up 2 bases and J gave up 16 bases, with 24 bases separating them. Per germline, CDR1 SGHRS and CDR2 YFSETQ. The CDR3 is made up of 15 amino acids. The CDR3 is CASSFFAWDSIFPFF. The CDR3 DNA reads TGCGCCAGCAGCTTCTTCGCCTGGGACTCTATTTTTCCGTTTTTT.

V is TRBV7-9 and J is TRBJ2-5, with TRBD2 as a possible D gene (5 bases). The CDR3 has 15 amino acids. Trimming took off 3 bases at V and 7 bases at J, with 18 bases between the two ends. CDR1 is SEHNR and CDR2 is FQNEAQ in the germline V gene (reference sequence). CDR3 in amino acids: CASSFPTWSRGTQYF. The CDR3 bases are TGTGCCAGCAGCTTCCCGACTTGGAGTCGGGGGACCCAGTACTTC.

Only one count was recorded for this clone. This chain connects TRBV30 to TRBJ1-2; D may be TRBD1 (6 bases). Trimming took 0 bases from V and 4 from J, leaving 12 bases between them. The V gene's germline CDR1 is GTSNPN and CDR2 SVGIG (reference sequence). This CDR3 is 14 amino acids long. In nucleotides, the CDR3 is TGTGCCTGGAGTGTATTAGGGGGAATCTATGGCTACACCTTC. Translated, it gives CAWSVLGGIYGYTF.

The chain combines TRBV6-6 with TRBJ1-1, with D hard to call. V was cut by 10 bases and J by 2 bases, with 20 bases left in between. Per the germline V gene, CDR1 is MNHNY and CDR2 is SVGAGI (reference sequence). The length of the CDR3 is 15 residues. CDR3 nucleotides: TGTGCCACCAAAGCTGGCGGCAATAGCAACACTGAAGCTTTCTTT. It translates to CATKAGGNSNTEAFF.

The V gene is TRBV11-2, the J gene TRBJ1-1, with TRBD1 as a possible D gene (5 bases). This CDR3 is built from 15 residues. V was cut by 4 bases and J by 1 base, with 13 bases left in between. Germline-derived CDR1 and CDR2 are SGHAT and FQNNGV. CDR3 bases: TGTGCCAGCAGCTCGCAGGCGGGGGGGAACACTGAAGCTTTCTTT. This encodes CASSSQAGGNTEAFF.

J is TRBJ1-2 and V is TRBV2, with D tentatively TRBD1 (5 bases). The V gene lost 6 bases and the J gene lost 4 bases, with 12 bases spanning the gap. Looked up from germline, CDR1 is SNHLY and CDR2 is FYNNEI. The CDR3 has 13 residues. CDR3 DNA: TGTGCCAGCAGCGTCATGGGGGGCTATGGCTACACCTTC. Protein: CASSVMGGYGYTF.

The gene calls are TRBV4-3 and TRBJ2-2, with D maybe TRBD2 (5 bases). The germline V gene encodes CDR1 LGHNA and CDR2 YSLEER. The CDR3 extends over 17 amino acids. Trimming took 0 bases from V and 1 from J, leaving 12 bases between them. The CDR3 is CASSQEGRGWNTGELFF. CDR3 sequence (DNA): TGCGCCAGCAGCCAAGAAGGTCGAGGGTGGAACACCGGGGAGCTGTTTTTT.

V is TRBV4-1 and J is TRBJ2-3, with 10 bases matching TRBD2. V was clipped by 4 bases and J by 4 bases; unmatched bases: 8. The CDR3 length is 16 residues. Germline V gives CDR1 MGHRA, CDR2 YSYEKL. CDR3 DNA sequence: TGCGCCAGCAGCCGAGGGGGAGCGGGGGGGCCAGATACGCAGTATTTT. It encodes CASSRGGAGGPDTQYF.

This chain uses TRBV29-1 with TRBJ2-2; 8 bases agree with TRBD1. Trimming took 4 bases from V and 3 from J; bases not matched to a gene: 4. CDR1 and CDR2 (germline): SQVTM, ANQGSEA. The CDR3 has 14 residues. The CDR3 DNA is TGCAGCGTTGCGGGACAGGTCGACACCGGGGAGCTGTTTTTT. Its translation is CSVAGQVDTGELFF.

The chain joins TRBV4-1 to TRBJ1-4, with D possibly being TRBD1 (6 bases). CDR1 and CDR2 (germline): MGHRA, YSYEKL. Trimming pared 3 bases from V and 5 bases from J, leaving 10 bases between. The length of the CDR3 is 14 residues. The CDR3 is CASSQGDRNEKLFF. The CDR3 nucleotides read TGCGCCAGCAGCCAGGGTGACAGGAATGAAAAACTGTTTTTT.

The rearrangement links TRBV6-1 to TRBJ1-2, with TRBD1 identical over 9 bases. The J segment lost 2 bases and the V segment lost 6 bases, leaving 4 bases of the junction unmatched. Germline-derived CDR1 and CDR2 are MNHNS and SASEGT. This CDR3 contains 14 residues. CDR3 residues: CASRQGQGNYGYTF. The DNA of the CDR3 is TGTGCCAGCAGACAAGGACAGGGGAACTATGGCTACACCTTC.

V gene TRBV7-3 combines with J gene TRBJ2-6, with D unclear. Per germline, CDR1 SGHTA and CDR2 FQGTGA. The CDR3 spans 14 residues. V dropped 3 bases and J dropped 0 bases, with 3 bases sitting between them. The CDR3 coding sequence is TGTGCCAGCAGCTTCTCCTCTGGGGCCAACGTCCTGACTTTC. This sequence encodes CASSFSSGANVLTF.

This sequence joins TRBV27 and TRBJ2-1, with 14 bases lining up with TRBD2. V trimming: 2 bases; J trimming: 9 bases; junction bases outside the gene matches: 0. CDR3 length: 14 residues. Germline V lookup: CDR1 MNHEY, CDR2 SMNVEV (reference sequence). CDR3 loop: CASSLGLAGGEQFF. CDR3 nucleotides: TGTGCCAGCAGTTTAGGACTAGCGGGGGGTGAGCAGTTCTTC.

This chain links TRBV10-3 with TRBJ2-3; D unclear. Germline V gene lookup returns CDR1 ENHRY and CDR2 SYGVKD. Deletions cut 0 bases from V and 0 bases from J, with 7 bases between. The CDR3 is made up of 15 amino acids. CDR3 protein: CAISESATSTDTQYF. The CDR3 region has the DNA TGTGCCATCAGTGAGTCAGCTACTAGCACAGATACGCAGTATTTT.

The chain is built from TRBV19 and TRBJ1-2; tentative D call: TRBD1 (5 bases). The CDR3 covers 14 residues. CDR1 is LNHDA and CDR2 is SQIVND in the germline V gene (reference sequence). V lost 3 bases and J 7 bases, leaving 15 bases between the germline ends. The CDR3 nucleotides are TGTGCCAGTAGTATTGACAGCTACCTTCCTGGCTACACCTTC. It encodes CASSIDSYLPGYTF.